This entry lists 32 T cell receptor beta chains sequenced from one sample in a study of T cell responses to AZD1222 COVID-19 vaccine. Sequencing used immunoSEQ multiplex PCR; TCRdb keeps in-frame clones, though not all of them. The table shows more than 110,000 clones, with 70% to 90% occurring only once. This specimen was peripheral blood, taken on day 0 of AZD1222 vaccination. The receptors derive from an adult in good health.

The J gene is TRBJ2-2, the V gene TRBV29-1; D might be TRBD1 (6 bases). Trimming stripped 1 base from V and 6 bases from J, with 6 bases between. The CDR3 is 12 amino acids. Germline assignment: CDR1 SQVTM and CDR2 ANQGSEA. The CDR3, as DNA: TGCAGCGTTGAAGCAGGGGCCGGGGAGCTGTTTTTT. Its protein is CSVEAGAGELFF.

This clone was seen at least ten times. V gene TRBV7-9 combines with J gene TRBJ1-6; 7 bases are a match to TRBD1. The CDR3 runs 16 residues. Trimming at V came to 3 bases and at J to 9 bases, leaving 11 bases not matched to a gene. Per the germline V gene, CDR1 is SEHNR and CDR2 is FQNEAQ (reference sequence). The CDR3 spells CASSFEQPTGRSPLHF. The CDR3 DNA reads TGTGCCAGCAGCTTTGAACAGCCGACAGGGCGTTCACCCCTCCACTTT. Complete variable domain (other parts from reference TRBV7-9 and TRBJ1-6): DTGVSQNPRHKITKRGQNVTFRCDPISEHNRLYWYRQTLGQGPEFLTYFQNEAQLEKSRLLSDRFSAERPKGSFSTLEIQRTEQGDSAMYLCASSFEQPTGRSPLHFGNGTRLTVT.

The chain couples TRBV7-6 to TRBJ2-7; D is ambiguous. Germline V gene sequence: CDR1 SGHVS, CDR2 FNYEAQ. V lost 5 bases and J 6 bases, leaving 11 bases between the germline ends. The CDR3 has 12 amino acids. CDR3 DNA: TGTGCCAGCAGCCCAGGTATCGTCGAGCAGTACTTC. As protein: CASSPGIVEQYF.

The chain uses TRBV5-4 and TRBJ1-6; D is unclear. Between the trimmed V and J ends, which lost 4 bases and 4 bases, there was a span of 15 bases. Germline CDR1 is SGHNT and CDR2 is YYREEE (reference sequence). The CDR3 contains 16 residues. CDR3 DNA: TGTGCCAGCAGCGACCGGGATCGAGAGTATAATTCACCCCTCCACTTT. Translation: CASSDRDREYNSPLHF.

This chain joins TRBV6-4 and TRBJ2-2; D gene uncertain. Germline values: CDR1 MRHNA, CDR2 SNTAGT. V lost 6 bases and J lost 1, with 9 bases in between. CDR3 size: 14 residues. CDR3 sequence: CASSWTENTGELFF. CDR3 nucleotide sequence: TGTGCCAGCAGCTGGACGGAGAACACCGGGGAGCTGTTTTTT.

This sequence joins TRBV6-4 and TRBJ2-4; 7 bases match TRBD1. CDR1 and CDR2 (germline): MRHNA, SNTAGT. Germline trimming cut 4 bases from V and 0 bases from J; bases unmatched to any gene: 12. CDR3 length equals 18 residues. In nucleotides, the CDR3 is TGTGCCAGCAGTGCCCCGGGACAGCAAGTCCTAGCCAAAAACATTCAGTACTTC. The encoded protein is CASSAPGQQVLAKNIQYF.

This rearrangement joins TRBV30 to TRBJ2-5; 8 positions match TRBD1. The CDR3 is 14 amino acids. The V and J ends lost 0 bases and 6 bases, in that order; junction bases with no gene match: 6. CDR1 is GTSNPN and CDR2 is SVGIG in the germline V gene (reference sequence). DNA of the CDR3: TGTGCCTGGAGTGTACAGGGGGGCTTAAAGACCCAGTACTTC. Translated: CAWSVQGGLKTQYF.

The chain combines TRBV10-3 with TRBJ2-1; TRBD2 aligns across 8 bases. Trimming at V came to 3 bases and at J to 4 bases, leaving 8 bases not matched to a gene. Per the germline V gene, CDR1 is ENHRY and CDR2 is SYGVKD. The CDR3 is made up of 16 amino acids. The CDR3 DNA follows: TGTGCCATCAGTGATATTGCCGGGAGGGGGTACAATGAGCAGTTCTTC. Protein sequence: CAISDIAGRGYNEQFF.

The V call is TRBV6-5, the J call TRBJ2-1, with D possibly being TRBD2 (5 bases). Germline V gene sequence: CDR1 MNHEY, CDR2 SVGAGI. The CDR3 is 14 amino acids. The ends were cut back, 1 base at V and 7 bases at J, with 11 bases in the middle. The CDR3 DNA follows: TGTGCCAGCAGTTACTTTAGCGCGGAGAATGAGCAGTTCTTC. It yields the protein CASSYFSAENEQFF.

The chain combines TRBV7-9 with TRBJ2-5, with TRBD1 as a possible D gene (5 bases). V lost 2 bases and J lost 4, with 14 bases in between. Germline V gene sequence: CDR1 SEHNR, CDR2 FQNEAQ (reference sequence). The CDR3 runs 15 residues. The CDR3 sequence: CASSLSLAGLETQYF. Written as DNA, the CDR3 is TGTGCCAGCAGCTTATCCCTCGCAGGGCTAGAGACCCAGTACTTC.

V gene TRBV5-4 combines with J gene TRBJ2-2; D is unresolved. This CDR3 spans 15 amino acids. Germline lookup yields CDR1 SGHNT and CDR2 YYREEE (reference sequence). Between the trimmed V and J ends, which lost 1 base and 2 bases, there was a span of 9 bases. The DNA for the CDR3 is TGTGCCAGCAGCTTGTCTGGTCGAAACACCGGGGAGCTGTTTTTT. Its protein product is CASSLSGRNTGELFF.

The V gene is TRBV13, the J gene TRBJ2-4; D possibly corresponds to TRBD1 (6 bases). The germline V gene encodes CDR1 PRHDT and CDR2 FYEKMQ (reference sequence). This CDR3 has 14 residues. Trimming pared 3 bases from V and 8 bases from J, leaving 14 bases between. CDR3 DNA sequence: TGTGCCAGCAGCTTGGACAGTTCAAGTCACATTCAGTACTTC. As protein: CASSLDSSSHIQYF.

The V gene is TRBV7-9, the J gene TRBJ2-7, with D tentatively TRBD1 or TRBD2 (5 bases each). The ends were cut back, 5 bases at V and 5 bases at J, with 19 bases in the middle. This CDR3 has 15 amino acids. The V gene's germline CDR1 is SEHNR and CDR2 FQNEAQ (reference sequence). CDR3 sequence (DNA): TGTGCCAGCAGCCACCGGGACGGAAAAAACCACGAGCAGTACTTC. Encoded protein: CASSHRDGKNHEQYF.

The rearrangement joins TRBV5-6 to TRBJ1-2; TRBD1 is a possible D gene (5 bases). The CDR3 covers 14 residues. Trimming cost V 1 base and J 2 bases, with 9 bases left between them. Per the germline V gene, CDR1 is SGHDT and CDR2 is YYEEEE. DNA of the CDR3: TGTGCCAGCAGCTTGCGACAGTTGAACTATGGCTACACCTTC. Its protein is CASSLRQLNYGYTF.

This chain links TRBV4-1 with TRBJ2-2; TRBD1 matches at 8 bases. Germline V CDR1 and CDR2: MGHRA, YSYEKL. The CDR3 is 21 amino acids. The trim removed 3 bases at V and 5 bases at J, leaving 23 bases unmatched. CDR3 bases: TGCGCCAGCAGCCACCTTATGAGAGGGTCCGACAGGGGCTGGGGGACCGGGGAGCTGTTTTTT. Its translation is CASSHLMRGSDRGWGTGELFF.

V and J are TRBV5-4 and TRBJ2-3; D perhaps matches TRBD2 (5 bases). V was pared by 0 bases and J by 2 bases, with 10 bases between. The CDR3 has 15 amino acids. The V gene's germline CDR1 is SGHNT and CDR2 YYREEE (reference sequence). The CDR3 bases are TGTGCCAGCAGCTTGGAGGAGCGGATCACAGATACGCAGTATTTT. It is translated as CASSLEERITDTQYF.

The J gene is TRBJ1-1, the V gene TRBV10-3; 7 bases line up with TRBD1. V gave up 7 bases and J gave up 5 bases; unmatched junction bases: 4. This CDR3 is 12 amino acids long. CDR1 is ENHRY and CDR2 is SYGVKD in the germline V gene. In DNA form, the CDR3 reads TGTGCCATCAAGGGGGCCTTTACTGAAGCTTTCTTT. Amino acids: CAIKGAFTEAFF.

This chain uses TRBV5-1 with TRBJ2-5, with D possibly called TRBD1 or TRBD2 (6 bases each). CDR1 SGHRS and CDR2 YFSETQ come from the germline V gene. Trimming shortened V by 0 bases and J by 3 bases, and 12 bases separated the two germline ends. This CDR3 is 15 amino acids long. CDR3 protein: CASSLGYRGEETQYF. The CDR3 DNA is TGCGCCAGCAGCTTGGGCTATAGGGGGGAAGAGACCCAGTACTTC. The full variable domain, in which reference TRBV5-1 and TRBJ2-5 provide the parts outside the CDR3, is KAGVTQTPRYLIKTRGQQVTLSCSPISGHRSVSWYQQTPGQGLQFLFEYFSETQRNKGNFPGRFSGRQFSNSRSEMNVSTLELGDSALYLCASSLGYRGEETQYFGPGTRLLVL.

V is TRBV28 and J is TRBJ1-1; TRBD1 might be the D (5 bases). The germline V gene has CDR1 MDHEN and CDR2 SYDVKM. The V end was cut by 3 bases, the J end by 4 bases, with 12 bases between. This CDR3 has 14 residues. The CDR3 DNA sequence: TGTGCCAGCAGTTTTTGGGGCCGGGGCACTGAAGCTTTCTTT. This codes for CASSFWGRGTEAFF. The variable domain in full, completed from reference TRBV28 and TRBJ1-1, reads DVKVTQSSRYLVKRTGEKVFLECVQDMDHENMFWYRQDPGLGLRLIYFSYDVKMKEKGDIPEGYSVSREKKERFSLILESASTNQTSMYLCASSFWGRGTEAFFGQGTRLTVV.

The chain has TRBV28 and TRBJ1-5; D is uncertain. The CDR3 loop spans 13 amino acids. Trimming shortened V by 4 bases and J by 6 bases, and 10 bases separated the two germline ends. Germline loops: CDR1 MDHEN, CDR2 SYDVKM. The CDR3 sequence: CASSSQRTQPQHF. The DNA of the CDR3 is TGTGCCAGCAGTTCCCAACGGACTCAGCCCCAGCATTTT. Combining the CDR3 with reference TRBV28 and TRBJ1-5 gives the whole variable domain DVKVTQSSRYLVKRTGEKVFLECVQDMDHENMFWYRQDPGLGLRLIYFSYDVKMKEKGDIPEGYSVSREKKERFSLILESASTNQTSMYLCASSSQRTQPQHFGDGTRLSIL.

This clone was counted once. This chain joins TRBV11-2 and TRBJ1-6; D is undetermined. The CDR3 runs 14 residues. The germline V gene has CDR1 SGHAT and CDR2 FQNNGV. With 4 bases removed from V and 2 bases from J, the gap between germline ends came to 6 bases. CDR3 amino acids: CASSSRAYNSPLHF. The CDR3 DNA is TGTGCCAGCAGCTCCCGGGCCTATAATTCACCCCTCCACTTT. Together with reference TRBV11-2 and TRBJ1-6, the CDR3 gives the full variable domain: EAGVAQSPRYKIIEKRQSVAFWCNPISGHATLYWYQQILGQGPKLLIQFQNNGVVDDSQLPKDRFSAERLKGVDSTLKIQPAKLEDSAVYLCASSSRAYNSPLHFGNGTRLTVT.

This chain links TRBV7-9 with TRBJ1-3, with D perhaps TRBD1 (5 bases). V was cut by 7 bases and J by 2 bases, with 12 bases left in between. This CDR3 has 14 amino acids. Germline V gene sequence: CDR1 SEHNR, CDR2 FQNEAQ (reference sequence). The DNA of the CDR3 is TGTGCCAGCACCTTGCGCAGGGCTGGAAACACCATATATTTT. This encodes CASTLRRAGNTIYF.

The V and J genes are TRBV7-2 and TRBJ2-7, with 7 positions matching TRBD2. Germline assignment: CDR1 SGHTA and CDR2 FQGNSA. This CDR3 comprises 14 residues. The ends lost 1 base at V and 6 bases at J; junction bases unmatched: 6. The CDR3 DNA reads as TGTGCCAGCAGCTTAGAGGGGACTATAAGCGAGCAGTACTTC. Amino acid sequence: CASSLEGTISEQYF.

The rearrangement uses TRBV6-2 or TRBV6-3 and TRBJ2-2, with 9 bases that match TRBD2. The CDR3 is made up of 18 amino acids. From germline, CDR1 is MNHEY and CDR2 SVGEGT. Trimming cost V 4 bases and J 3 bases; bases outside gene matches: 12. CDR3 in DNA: TGTGCCAGCAGTTTCCCAACCCGCGGGAGGGAGGACACCGGGGAGCTGTTTTTT. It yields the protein CASSFPTRGREDTGELFF.

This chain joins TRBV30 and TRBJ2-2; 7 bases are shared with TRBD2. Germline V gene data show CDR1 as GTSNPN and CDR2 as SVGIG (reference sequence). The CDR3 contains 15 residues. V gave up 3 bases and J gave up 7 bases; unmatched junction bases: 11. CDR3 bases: TGTGCCTGGAGCAGGTGGGAGGGCCGGGGCGGGGAGCTGTTTTTT. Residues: CAWSRWEGRGGELFF.

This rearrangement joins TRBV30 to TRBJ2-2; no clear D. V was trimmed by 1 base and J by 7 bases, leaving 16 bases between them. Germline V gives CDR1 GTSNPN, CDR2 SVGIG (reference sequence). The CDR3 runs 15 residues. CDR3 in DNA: TGTGCCTGGAGTGCCCTCGGACCTATAAACGGGGAGCTGTTTTTT. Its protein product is CAWSALGPINGELFF.

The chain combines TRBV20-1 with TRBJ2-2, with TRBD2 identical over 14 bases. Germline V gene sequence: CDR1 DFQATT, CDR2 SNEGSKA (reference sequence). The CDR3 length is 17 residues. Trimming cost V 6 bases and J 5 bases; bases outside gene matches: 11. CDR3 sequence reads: CSASRGLAGVRTGELFF. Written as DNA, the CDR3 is TGCAGTGCCAGTAGGGGACTAGCGGGAGTAAGGACCGGGGAGCTGTTTTTT.

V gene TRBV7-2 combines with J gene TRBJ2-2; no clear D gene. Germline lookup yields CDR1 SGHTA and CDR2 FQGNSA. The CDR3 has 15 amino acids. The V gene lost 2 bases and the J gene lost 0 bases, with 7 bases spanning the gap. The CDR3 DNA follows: TGTGCCAGCAGCTTAATTACGACGAACACCGGGGAGCTGTTTTTT. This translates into CASSLITTNTGELFF.

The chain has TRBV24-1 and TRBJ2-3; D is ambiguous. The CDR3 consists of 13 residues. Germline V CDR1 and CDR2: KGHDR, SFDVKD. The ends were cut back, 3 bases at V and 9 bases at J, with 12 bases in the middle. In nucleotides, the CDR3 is TGTGCCACCAGTGATGGAAGTGACCTAACGCAGTATTTT. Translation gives CATSDGSDLTQYF.

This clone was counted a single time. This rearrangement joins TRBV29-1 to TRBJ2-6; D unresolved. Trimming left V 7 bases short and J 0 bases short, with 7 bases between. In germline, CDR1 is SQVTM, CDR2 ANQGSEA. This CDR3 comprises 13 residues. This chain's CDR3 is CSGLSSGANVLTF. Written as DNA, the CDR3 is TGCAGCGGGTTGAGCTCTGGGGCCAACGTCCTGACTTTC.

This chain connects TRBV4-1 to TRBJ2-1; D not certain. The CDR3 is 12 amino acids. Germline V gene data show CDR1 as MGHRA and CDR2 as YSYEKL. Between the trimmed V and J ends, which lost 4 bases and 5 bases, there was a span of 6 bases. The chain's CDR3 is CASSRSNNEQFF. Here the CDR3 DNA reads TGCGCCAGCAGCCGCAGCAACAATGAGCAGTTCTTC.

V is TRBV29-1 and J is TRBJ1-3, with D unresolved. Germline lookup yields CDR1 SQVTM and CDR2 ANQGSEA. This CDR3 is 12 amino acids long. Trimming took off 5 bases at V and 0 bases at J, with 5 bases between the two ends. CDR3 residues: CSVSGSGNTIYF. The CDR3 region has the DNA TGCAGCGTTTCGGGCTCTGGAAACACCATATATTTT.